The 12 T cell receptor beta chains given below trace back to one sample, sequenced in a study of cytomegalovirus exposure and HLA in healthy donors. The PCR contained 60 Vbeta and 13 Jbeta primers. Clones were read by immunoSEQ multiplex PCR, and TCRdb kept only the in-frame ones, dropping some. The sample consists of about 130,000 clones, about 80% of them appearing once. The specimen was PBMCs. These receptors were collected from a girl aged 2 to 9 in good health and CMV-seronegative.

The chain links TRBV2 to TRBJ2-1, with TRBD2 matching 7 bases. The ends lost 7 bases at V and 9 bases at J; junction bases unmatched: 12. The CDR3 is made up of 14 amino acids. Germline V gene lookup returns CDR1 SNHLY and CDR2 FYNNEI. The CDR3 sequence is CASIGREKAGEQFF. The CDR3 DNA is TGTGCCAGCATCGGGCGGGAGAAGGCCGGTGAGCAGTTCTTC.

The gene calls are TRBV4-1 and TRBJ2-7, with 10 bases identical to TRBD2. This CDR3 has 17 amino acids. J gave up 0 bases and V 0 bases, and 5 bases lay outside the gene matches. CDR1 is MGHRA, CDR2 YSYEKL, per germline. The CDR3, as DNA: TGCGCCAGCAGCCAAGACGTGACTAGCGGGTACTCCTACGAGCAGTACTTC. Its protein product is CASSQDVTSGYSYEQYF.

V and J are TRBV5-8 and TRBJ1-2; D is undetermined. The germline V and J ends were trimmed by 4 bases and 6 bases, with 16 bases remaining between them. The germline gives CDR1 SGHTS, CDR2 YDEGEE. The CDR3 has 14 residues. DNA of the CDR3: TGTGCCAGCAGCCCCTGGTCCGGGGAGGATGGCTACACCTTC. Translated, it gives CASSPWSGEDGYTF. Full variable domain (missing parts from reference TRBV5-8 and TRBJ1-2): EAGVTQSPTHLIKTRGQQATLRCSPISGHTSVYWYQQALGLGLQFLLWYDEGEERNRGNFPPRFSGRQFPNYSSELNVNALELEDSALYLCASSPWSGEDGYTFGSGTRLTVV.

The gene calls are TRBV6-4 and TRBJ1-2, with TRBD1 matching over 9 bases. The CDR3 is 24 amino acids. V shed 2 bases and J 1 base; nucleotides not matched to a gene: 29. Looked up from germline, CDR1 is MRHNA and CDR2 is SNTAGT. The CDR3 DNA reads as TGTGCCAGCAGTGACGTACAGTCCACAGTAACACAGGGGGCCATCGGCGCCTTTAACTATGGCTACACCTTC. Its translation: CASSDVQSTVTQGAIGAFNYGYTF.

This clone is a singleton in its sample. The chain joins TRBV10-3 to TRBJ1-1, with 10 bases lining up with TRBD1. This CDR3 region has 15 residues. CDR1 and CDR2 from the germline V gene are ENHRY and SYGVKD. V lost 4 bases and J lost 4; bases outside the gene matches: 6. This CDR3 is CAISALGQGTTEAFF. The DNA of the CDR3 is TGTGCCATCAGTGCCCTGGGACAGGGGACCACTGAAGCTTTCTTT.

V and J are TRBV7-2 and TRBJ2-1; D ambiguous. This CDR3 contains 14 residues. From germline, CDR1 is SGHTA and CDR2 FQGNSA. V was trimmed by 2 bases and J by 7 bases, leaving 12 bases between them. This chain's CDR3 is CASSLFPGPNEQFF. The CDR3 DNA reads as TGTGCCAGCAGCTTATTCCCAGGTCCGAATGAGCAGTTCTTC.

The J gene is TRBJ2-7, the V gene TRBV6-1; 7 bases fit TRBD1. There are 14 residues in the CDR3. Germline loops: CDR1 MNHNS, CDR2 SASEGT. V shed 7 bases, J shed 5 bases, and the junction held 11 bases outside the gene matches. CDR3 protein: CASNLQGSGDEQYF. The DNA for the CDR3 is TGTGCCAGCAATTTACAGGGGTCAGGGGACGAGCAGTACTTC.

The chain links TRBV4-2 to TRBJ2-1, with 8 bases aligning to TRBD2. The germline V gene has CDR1 LGHNA and CDR2 YNFKEQ. This CDR3 contains 17 residues. With 0 bases clipped from V and 5 bases from J, the junction kept 9 bases outside the gene matches. The CDR3: CASSQDRGSGTHNEQFF. The CDR3 DNA reads as TGTGCCAGCAGCCAAGACCGGGGTAGCGGGACCCACAATGAGCAGTTCTTC.

This clone was seen more than once but under ten times. This sequence joins TRBV7-9 and TRBJ1-4; 7 positions agree with TRBD1. Germline CDR1 is SEHNR and CDR2 is FQNEAQ (reference sequence). CDR3 size: 12 residues. After removal of 6 bases from V and 12 bases from J, the junction contained 7 bases not matched to a gene. CDR3 sequence: CASSLGTEELFF. The CDR3 bases are TGTGCCAGCAGTCTTGGGACAGAAGAACTGTTTTTT.

The rearrangement links TRBV4-2 to TRBJ2-1; tentative D call: TRBD1 (5 bases). The CDR3 loop spans 18 amino acids. V gave up 2 bases and J gave up 2 bases, with 19 bases separating them. Germline-derived CDR1 and CDR2 are LGHNA and YNFKEQ. The CDR3 protein is CASSQRGSPDGAYNEQFF. Here the CDR3 DNA reads TGTGCCAGCAGCCAAAGGGGTTCCCCTGACGGCGCCTACAATGAGCAGTTCTTC.

V usage is TRBV12-5 and J usage is TRBJ2-2; 14 nucleotides agree with TRBD2. Trimming removed 2 bases from V and 6 bases from J; junction bases left unmatched: 5. The germline V gene encodes CDR1 LGHNT and CDR2 FRNRAP. The CDR3 loop spans 17 amino acids. CDR3 loop: CASGLMTSGGASGELFF. Here the CDR3 DNA reads TGTGCTAGTGGTTTGATGACTAGCGGGGGGGCCTCCGGGGAGCTGTTTTTT.

The chain couples TRBV7-9 to TRBJ2-1; no reliable D call. Per germline, CDR1 SEHNR and CDR2 FQNEAQ (reference sequence). CDR3 length: 15 amino acids. V lost 2 bases, J lost 7 bases, and 15 bases lay in between. CDR3 sequence: CASSLWLFVENEQFF. The CDR3 coding sequence is TGTGCCAGCAGCTTATGGCTGTTTGTGGAGAATGAGCAGTTCTTC.